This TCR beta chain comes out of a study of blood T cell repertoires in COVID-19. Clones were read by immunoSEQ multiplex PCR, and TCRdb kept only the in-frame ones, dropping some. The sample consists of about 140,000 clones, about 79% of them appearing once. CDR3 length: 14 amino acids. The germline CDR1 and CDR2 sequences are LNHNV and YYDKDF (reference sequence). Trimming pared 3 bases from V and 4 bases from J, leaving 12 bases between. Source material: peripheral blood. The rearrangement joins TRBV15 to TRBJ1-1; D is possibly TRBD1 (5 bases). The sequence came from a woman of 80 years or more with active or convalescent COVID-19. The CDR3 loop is CATSRTQGGTEAFF. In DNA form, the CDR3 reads TGTGCCACCAGCAGGACTCAGGGTGGCACTGAAGCTTTCTTT.